This T cell receptor beta chain was recovered during a study of cytomegalovirus exposure and HLA in healthy donors. This CDR3 spans 15 amino acids. The germline V gene encodes CDR1 KGHSH and CDR2 LQKENI. V shed 0 bases and J shed 2 bases, with 10 bases lying between them. This clone was observed a handful of times. 60 Vbeta and 13 Jbeta primers were used in PCR. The protocol was immunoSEQ multiplex PCR, while the TCRdb copy is restricted to in-frame clones and leaves out a portion. The table has over 150,000 clones, approximately 83% seen once. The sequence was collected from a boy younger than 10 in good health and CMV-seronegative. The chain couples TRBV18 to TRBJ2-5; tentative D call: TRBD1 (6 bases). Input material: PBMCs. CDR3 DNA sequence: TGTGCCAGCTCACCACCGACAGGTCCACAAGAGACCCAGTACTTC. Translation gives CASSPPTGPQETQYF. Together with reference TRBV18 and TRBJ2-5, the CDR3 gives the full variable domain: NAGVMQNPRHLVRRRGQEARLRCSPMKGHSHVYWYRQLPEEGLKFMVYLQKENIIDESGMPKERFSAEFPKEGPSILRIQQVVRGDSAAYFCASSPPTGPQETQYFGPGTRLLVL.